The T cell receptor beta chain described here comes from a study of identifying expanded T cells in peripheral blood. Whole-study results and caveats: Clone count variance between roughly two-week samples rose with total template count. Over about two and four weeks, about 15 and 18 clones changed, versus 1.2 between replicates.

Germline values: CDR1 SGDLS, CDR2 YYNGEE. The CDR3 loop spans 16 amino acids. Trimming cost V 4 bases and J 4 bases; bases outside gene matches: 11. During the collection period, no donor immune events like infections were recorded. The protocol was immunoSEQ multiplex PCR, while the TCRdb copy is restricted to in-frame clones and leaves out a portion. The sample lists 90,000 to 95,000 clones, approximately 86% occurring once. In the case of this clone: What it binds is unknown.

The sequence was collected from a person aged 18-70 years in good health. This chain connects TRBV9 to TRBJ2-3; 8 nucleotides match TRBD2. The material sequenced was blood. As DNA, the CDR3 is TGTGCCAGCAGCCCCCATACTAGCGGCTTCTCAGATACGCAGTATTTT. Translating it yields CASSPHTSGFSDTQYF. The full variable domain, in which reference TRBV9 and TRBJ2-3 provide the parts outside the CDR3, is DSGVTQTPKHLITATGQRVTLRCSPRSGDLSVYWYQQSLDQGLQFLIQYYNGEERAKGNILERFSAQQFPDLHSELNLSSLELGDSALYFCASSPHTSGFSDTQYFGPGTRLTVL.